One sample yielded the 24 T cell receptor beta chains listed below, sequenced in a study of beta chain features in type 1 diabetes. Reverse transcription of all isolated RNA meant that expressed TCRB transcripts were sequenced. TCRdb's table, derived via immunoSEQ multiplex PCR, lists solely in-frame clones and lacks some. Of hundreds of thousands of clones in the sample, less than 9.5% were seen once. Sequenced input: central memory CD4+ T cells from blood. Receptors originate from a woman in her late teens or twenties in good health.

Concerning this clone: The sample contains more than one DNA sequence encoding this CDR3. The chain combines TRBV4-3 with TRBJ2-2; 12 positions match TRBD2. There are 17 residues in the CDR3. The ends lost 1 base at V and 4 bases at J; junction bases unmatched: 4. Per germline, CDR1 LGHNA and CDR2 YSLEER. The CDR3 bases are TGCGCCAGCAGCCAAGGGACTAGCGGGACCCTCACCGGGGAGCTGTTTTTT. Protein sequence: CASSQGTSGTLTGELFF.

This clone appeared many times. This chain joins TRBV27 and TRBJ2-6; perhaps TRBD1 as D (6 bases). The CDR3 contains 15 residues. The germline CDR1 and CDR2 sequences are MNHEY and SMNVEV (reference sequence). V was pared by 6 bases and J by 2 bases, with 11 bases between. CDR3 region: CASRRTGTGANVLTF. Here the CDR3 DNA reads TGTGCCAGCAGGAGAACAGGGACTGGGGCCAACGTCCTGACTTTC. Together with reference TRBV27 and TRBJ2-6, the CDR3 gives the full variable domain: EAQVTQNPRYLITVTGKKLTVTCSQNMNHEYMSWYRQDPGLGLRQIYYSMNVEVTDKGDVPEGYKVSRKEKRNFPLILESPSPNQTSLYFCASRRTGTGANVLTFGAGSRLTVL.

The V and J genes are TRBV5-1 and TRBJ1-2, with D hard to call. Germline V gene lookup returns CDR1 SGHRS and CDR2 YFSETQ. Trimming took off 0 bases at V and 4 bases at J, with 7 bases between the two ends. The CDR3 is 13 amino acids. This CDR3 is CASSLGFGYGYTF. DNA for the CDR3: TGCGCCAGCAGCTTGGGGTTTGGCTATGGCTACACCTTC.

The J gene is TRBJ1-1, the V gene TRBV5-6, with 8 bases fitting TRBD1. The CDR3 is 15 residues long. CDR1 SGHDT and CDR2 YYEEEE come from the germline V gene. J lost 7 bases, V lost 4 bases, and 12 bases had no gene match. CDR3 sequence reads: CASSVDRGGRGEAFF. In DNA form, the CDR3 reads TGTGCCAGCAGCGTCGACAGGGGAGGTCGAGGTGAAGCTTTCTTT.

This clone was seen a handful of times. V and J are TRBV2 and TRBJ2-5, with 9 nucleotides matching TRBD1. The V segment lost 2 bases and the J segment 2 bases; nucleotides outside the gene matches: 6. Germline values: CDR1 SNHLY, CDR2 FYNNEI. The CDR3 sequence is 16 residues long. The CDR3 nucleotides read TGTGCCAGCAGTGAACAGGACAGGGGCGGTCAAGAGACCCAGTACTTC. Protein: CASSEQDRGGQETQYF. Together with reference TRBV2 and TRBJ2-5, the CDR3 gives the full variable domain: EPEVTQTPSHQVTQMGQEVILRCVPISNHLYFYWYRQILGQKVEFLVSFYNNEISEKSEIFDDQFSVERPDGSNFTLKIRSTKLEDSAMYFCASSEQDRGGQETQYFGPGTRLLVL.

This clone was picked up many times. The chain has TRBV4-3 and TRBJ2-3, with 10 positions matching TRBD2. This CDR3 comprises 15 residues. Per the germline V gene, CDR1 is LGHNA and CDR2 is YSLEER. The V and J ends lost 5 bases and 2 bases, in that order; junction bases with no gene match: 4. CDR3 nucleotide sequence: TGCGCCAGCAGCTACACTAGCGGGAACACAGATACGCAGTATTTT. Translation gives CASSYTSGNTDTQYF.

The table lists this clone with a few counts. The chain couples TRBV7-2 to TRBJ1-2; maybe TRBD1 (5 bases). This CDR3 has 16 amino acids. CDR1 SGHTA and CDR2 FQGNSA come from the germline V gene. V was shortened by 5 bases and J by 5 bases, with 21 bases between the two germline ends. CDR3 residues: CASSTRQGLGGYGYTF. The CDR3, as DNA: TGTGCCAGCAGCACGCGCCAGGGACTTGGGGGTTATGGCTACACCTTC.

A few counts support this clone. The rearrangement links TRBV9 to TRBJ1-3; maybe TRBD1 (6 bases). Trimming removed 4 bases at V and 4 bases at J, with 15 bases between. This CDR3 is 15 amino acids long. Per the germline V gene, CDR1 is SGDLS and CDR2 is YYNGEE. CDR3 loop: CASSSQTGLGNTIYF. CDR3 DNA sequence: TGTGCCAGCAGCAGTCAAACAGGGTTAGGAAACACCATATATTTT.

The chain uses TRBV7-2 and TRBJ2-2; no definite D call. With 1 base removed from V and 6 bases from J, the gap between germline ends came to 9 bases. The CDR3 contains 14 residues. Germline V gene lookup returns CDR1 SGHTA and CDR2 FQGNSA. The CDR3 DNA reads TGTGCCAGCAGCTTAGTCGAAAACGCCGGGGAGCTGTTTTTT. Encoded protein: CASSLVENAGELFF.

The genes are TRBV9 and TRBJ1-1; weak D call: TRBD1 (5 bases). V was pared by 3 bases and J by 5 bases, with 17 bases between. The CDR3 covers 15 residues. Per the germline V gene, CDR1 is SGDLS and CDR2 is YYNGEE. The CDR3 sequence is CASSARGAIGTEAFF. The DNA for the CDR3 is TGTGCCAGCAGCGCCCGAGGGGCTATTGGTACTGAAGCTTTCTTT.

This clone came up a few times. The V gene is TRBV2, the J gene TRBJ2-3, with D possibly matching TRBD1 (5 bases). Germline values: CDR1 SNHLY, CDR2 FYNNEI. CDR3 length: 15 residues. V lost 3 bases and J 3 bases, leaving 13 bases between the germline ends. CDR3 amino acids: CASSDSTYRTDTQYF. For the CDR3, the DNA is TGTGCCAGCAGTGATTCGACGTACAGGACAGATACGCAGTATTTT.

This clone was counted between two and nine times. This chain uses TRBV28 with TRBJ1-2; 9 bases agree with TRBD1. Germline CDR1 and CDR2: MDHEN and SYDVKM. The CDR3 totals 14 residues. V was pared by 6 bases and J by 8 bases, with 10 bases of the junction left unmatched. This CDR3 is CASRPTGGSNGYTF. CDR3 DNA sequence: TGTGCCAGCAGACCAACAGGGGGCAGCAACGGCTACACCTTC.

CDR3 in amino acids: CASSTTGGIGYTF. As DNA, the CDR3 is TGTGCCAGCAGTACCACGGGGGGCATCGGCTACACCTTC. The J gene is TRBJ1-2, the V gene TRBV28, with D maybe TRBD1 (6 bases). V lost 5 bases and J 8 bases, leaving 15 bases between the germline ends. The length of the CDR3 is 13 residues. The germline V gene encodes CDR1 MDHEN and CDR2 SYDVKM.

This clone has a handful of counts. The gene calls are TRBV13 and TRBJ2-6; D unclear. V dropped 6 bases and J dropped 5 bases, with 11 bases sitting between them. CDR3 length: 14 residues. Germline-derived CDR1 and CDR2 are PRHDT and FYEKMQ (reference sequence). CDR3 in DNA: TGTGCCAGCAGTGTAGAAGGTTGGGCCAACGTCCTGACTTTC. It encodes CASSVEGWANVLTF.

This chain uses TRBV2 with TRBJ1-2, with D perhaps TRBD1 (6 bases). The CDR3 runs to 11 residues. Germline V CDR1 and CDR2: SNHLY, FYNNEI. Trimming cost V 11 bases and J 4 bases, with 11 bases left between them. This CDR3 is CAVTGSYGYTF. The CDR3 DNA reads as TGTGCCGTGACAGGCAGCTATGGCTACACCTTC.

The rearrangement links TRBV4-3 to TRBJ2-7; TRBD2 matches at 15 bases. The CDR3 runs 17 residues. Germline loops: CDR1 LGHNA, CDR2 YSLEER. With V trimmed by 4 bases and J by 7 bases, 11 bases remained unmatched. CDR3 loop: CASSLELIGTSGREQYF. The CDR3 DNA sequence: TGCGCCAGCAGCCTCGAACTTATCGGGACTAGCGGGAGGGAGCAGTACTTC.

This chain joins TRBV23-1 and TRBJ2-7; TRBD1 matches at 7 bases. TRBV23-1 is marked as an open reading frame, function uncertain. This CDR3 spans 20 amino acids. Trimming at V came to 0 bases and at J to 2 bases, leaving 19 bases not matched to a gene. This chain's CDR3 is CASSQSIGQVQNKKTYEQYF. The CDR3 region has the DNA TGCGCCAGCAGTCAATCGATCGGACAGGTTCAAAACAAGAAAACCTACGAGCAGTACTTC.

This clone appeared many times. The chain recombines TRBV28 with TRBJ1-2; D is undetermined. V was trimmed by 6 bases and J by 7 bases, leaving 18 bases between them. The length of the CDR3 is 14 residues. Germline CDR1 is MDHEN and CDR2 is SYDVKM. CDR3 residues: CASSEGKAAGGYTF. The CDR3 DNA reads TGTGCCAGCAGCGAGGGAAAGGCGGCGGGTGGCTACACCTTC.

The genes are TRBV6-1 and TRBJ1-1, with D perhaps TRBD1 (6 bases). Germline CDR1 MNHNS, CDR2 SASEGT. With 5 bases removed from V and 1 base from J, the gap between germline ends came to 14 bases. The CDR3 is 15 amino acids. For the CDR3, the DNA is TGTGCCAGCAGTCCTTGGACAGCAGGGAACACTGAAGCTTTCTTT. Amino acids: CASSPWTAGNTEAFF.

This clone has ten or more counts. The chain uses TRBV2 and TRBJ2-2; D gene uncertain. CDR3 size: 13 residues. In germline, CDR1 is SNHLY, CDR2 FYNNEI. The V end was cut by 6 bases, the J end by 2 bases, with 7 bases between. CDR3 nucleotides: TGTGCCAGCAGACTTCACAACACCGGGGAGCTGTTTTTT. It specifies CASRLHNTGELFF. The whole variable domain, filled in from reference TRBV2 and TRBJ2-2, reads EPEVTQTPSHQVTQMGQEVILRCVPISNHLYFYWYRQILGQKVEFLVSFYNNEISEKSEIFDDQFSVERPDGSNFTLKIRSTKLEDSAMYFCASRLHNTGELFFGEGSRLTVL.

This clone was seen a few times. This likely came from a read error, as a far larger clone is one base away. The same CDR3 can be traced to other DNA sequences in this sample. This chain connects TRBV5-1 to TRBJ2-1; 7 positions match TRBD2. With 3 bases clipped from V and 5 bases from J, the junction kept 8 bases outside the gene matches. There are 15 residues in the CDR3. CDR1 is SGHRS, CDR2 YFSETQ, per germline. The CDR3 region is CASSSGGSANNEQFF. CDR3 nucleotides: TGCGCCAGCAGCTCGGGAGGAAGCGCCAACAATGAGCAGTTCTTC.

This clone was detected a few times. The V and J genes are TRBV28 and TRBJ2-1, with no clear D. The CDR3 runs 16 residues. From germline, CDR1 is MDHEN and CDR2 SYDVKM. Trimming removed 5 bases from V and 14 bases from J, with 28 bases in between. DNA for the CDR3: TGTGCCAGCAGTCCTACCCACGCCGTAGTCGGTCGCGTCGAGTTCTTC. Protein sequence: CASSPTHAVVGRVEFF.

The chain is built from TRBV28 and TRBJ2-7; D perhaps matches TRBD2 (5 bases). CDR1 and CDR2 (germline): MDHEN, SYDVKM. With 3 bases removed from V and 4 bases from J, the gap between germline ends came to 13 bases. This CDR3 region has 14 residues. The CDR3 sequence is CASSLVGRGYEQYF. The DNA of the CDR3 is TGTGCCAGCAGTTTGGTAGGGCGCGGGTACGAGCAGTACTTC.

This clone came up a few times. V and J are TRBV5-1 and TRBJ1-4; no clear D gene. V was shortened by 2 bases and J by 8 bases, with 16 bases between the two germline ends. In germline, CDR1 is SGHRS, CDR2 YFSETQ. CDR3 size: 15 residues. The CDR3 sequence: CASSFGERRGEKLFF. The CDR3 DNA reads TGCGCCAGCAGCTTTGGAGAGAGGCGTGGGGAAAAACTGTTTTTT. The full variable domain, its missing parts supplied by reference TRBV5-1 and TRBJ1-4, is KAGVTQTPRYLIKTRGQQVTLSCSPISGHRSVSWYQQTPGQGLQFLFEYFSETQRNKGNFPGRFSGRQFSNSRSEMNVSTLELGDSALYLCASSFGERRGEKLFFGSGTQLSVL.